The next 30 T cell receptor beta chains were all read from a single sample in a study of response to subunit inactivated influenza vaccine. TCRdb ran MiXCR on the RT-PCR reads and lists one entry per CDR3 protein. The sample lists hundreds of thousands of distinct CDR3 sequences, roughly 12% occurring once. These data also featured in a second study, about T cells expressing NK-cell markers. That investigation notes: The TCR beta cDNA came from 5'RACE template switching with UMIs.

The source material was PBMCs from blood, sampled on the day of vaccination. Receptor source: a man aged 50 to 60 who received an inactivated influenza vaccine.

In its sample, this clonotype was seen many times. The V call is TRBV7-2, the J call TRBJ1-2, with D possibly being TRBD1 (5 bases). V lost 0 bases to trimming and J lost 7 bases, with 9 bases between them. The germline CDR1 and CDR2 sequences are SGHTA and FQGNSA. This CDR3 region has 13 residues. CDR3 DNA sequence: TGTGCCAGCAGCTTAGCCAGGGTTGGTGGCTACACCTTC. Its protein product is CASSLARVGGYTF.

This clonotype showed up many times. The chain is built from TRBV10-3 and TRBJ2-3, with TRBD1 matching over 9 bases. The trim removed 6 bases at V and 1 base at J, leaving 2 bases unmatched. Germline V gene sequence: CDR1 ENHRY, CDR2 SYGVKD. The CDR3 is 14 residues long. The CDR3, as DNA: TGTGCCATCAGGGGACAGGGCGGCACAGATACGCAGTATTTT. Its protein is CAIRGQGGTDTQYF.

The chain is built from TRBV7-8 and TRBJ2-4, with TRBD1 matching 7 bases. The length of the CDR3 is 20 residues. The V gene end was trimmed by 5 bases and the J gene end by 0 bases; junction bases not matched to a gene: 19. Germline CDR1 and CDR2: SGHVS and FQNEAQ. The CDR3 region has the DNA TGTGCCAGCAGCCCAGTCCCGGGACAGTATCTACTCGAAGCCAAAAACATTCAGTACTTC. Amino acid sequence: CASSPVPGQYLLEAKNIQYF.

This clonotype was detected a few times. V gene TRBV28 combines with J gene TRBJ1-5; TRBD1 aligns across 7 bases. Germline V CDR1 and CDR2: MDHEN, SYDVKM. J gave up 3 bases and V 5 bases, and 7 bases lay outside the gene matches. There are 15 residues in the CDR3. CDR3 sequence (DNA): TGTGCCAGCAGTCCCCAACAGGGGATCAATCAGCCCCAGCATTTT. Encoded protein: CASSPQQGINQPQHF. Looking up the rest from reference TRBV28 and TRBJ1-5 gives the full variable domain: DVKVTQSSRYLVKRTGEKVFLECVQDMDHENMFWYRQDPGLGLRLIYFSYDVKMKEKGDIPEGYSVSREKKERFSLILESASTNQTSMYLCASSPQQGINQPQHFGDGTRLSIL.

This clonotype occurred a few times. The chain's CDR3 is CASSQLQTSEQYF. In DNA, the CDR3 is TGTGCCAGCAGCCAATTACAGACCTCCGAGCAGTACTTC. The chain has TRBV3-1 and TRBJ2-7; no definite D call. The ends were cut back, 2 bases at V and 6 bases at J, with 11 bases in the middle. The germline V gene has CDR1 LGHDT and CDR2 YNNKEL (reference sequence). The CDR3 is 13 amino acids.

The table lists this clonotype with many counts. This chain joins TRBV18 and TRBJ2-3, with a tentative D call TRBD2 (5 bases). Germline V lookup: CDR1 KGHSH, CDR2 LQKENI. V was clipped by 2 bases and J by 0 bases, with 6 bases between them. The CDR3 extends over 14 amino acids. The CDR3, as DNA: TGTGCCAGCTCACCAGAGCGGAGCACAGATACGCAGTATTTT. Its translation: CASSPERSTDTQYF.

This clonotype showed up just a few times. The genes are TRBV24-1 and TRBJ2-3; TRBD1 agrees at 7 bases. The ends lost 5 bases at V and 1 base at J; junction bases unmatched: 2. The CDR3 loop spans 14 amino acids. From germline, CDR1 is KGHDR and CDR2 SFDVKD. The CDR3 spells CATSAQGGTDTQYF. The CDR3 DNA reads TGTGCCACCAGTGCGCAGGGGGGCACAGATACGCAGTATTTT.

This clonotype was seen at least ten times. The rearrangement uses TRBV12-3 or TRBV12-4 and TRBJ1-3, with D maybe TRBD1 (5 bases). The V gene lost 3 bases and the J gene lost 11 bases, with 8 bases spanning the gap. The CDR3 has 11 residues. This CDR3 reads CASSFQGPIYF. The CDR3 DNA reads TGTGCCAGCAGTTTCCAGGGTCCCATATATTTT.

This clonotype was picked up a small number of times. The CDR3 sequence: CASSPLSGPPYNEQFF. CDR3 nucleotide sequence: TGTGCCAGCAGCCCCCTTAGCGGGCCCCCCTACAATGAGCAGTTCTTC. V gene TRBV12-3 or TRBV12-4 combines with J gene TRBJ2-1; 7 bases match TRBD2. The CDR3 has 16 amino acids. Trimming removed 6 bases from V and 2 bases from J; junction bases left unmatched: 10.

The rearrangement joins TRBV5-1 to TRBJ1-6; 10 bases match TRBD1. Germline V gene sequence: CDR1 SGHRS, CDR2 YFSETQ. The CDR3 contains 15 residues. V was pared by 6 bases and J by 7 bases, with 7 bases of the junction left unmatched. CDR3 DNA: TGCGCCAGCACCACCTGGGACAGGGGAAATTCACCCCTCCACTTT. Translation: CASTTWDRGNSPLHF.

The rearrangement uses TRBV27 and TRBJ1-4, with 11 bases aligning to TRBD1. Per the germline V gene, CDR1 is MNHEY and CDR2 is SMNVEV (reference sequence). CDR3 length: 15 residues. J lost 8 bases, V lost 6 bases, and 8 bases had no gene match. The CDR3 nucleotides are TGTGCCAGCAGAGGGACAGGGGGGCCTGAGGAAAAACTGTTTTTT. Translation gives CASRGTGGPEEKLFF.

There are many counts of this clonotype. The rearrangement joins TRBV4-2 to TRBJ1-3; maybe TRBD1 (5 bases). This CDR3 has 18 amino acids. Trimming stripped 0 bases from V and 0 bases from J, with 15 bases between. CDR1 and CDR2 from the germline V gene are LGHNA and YNFKEQ. This CDR3 is CASSQERGSGFSGNTIYF. The CDR3 DNA reads TGTGCCAGCAGCCAAGAAAGGGGAAGCGGCTTCTCTGGAAACACCATATATTTT.

The CDR3 DNA is TGCGCCAGCACACAGGGTAAAGAGACCCAGTACTTC. This codes for CASTQGKETQYF. The chain links TRBV5-1 to TRBJ2-5, with D possibly matching TRBD1 (6 bases). The length of the CDR3 is 12 residues. V was cut by 6 bases and J by 3 bases, with 9 bases left in between. Per the germline V gene, CDR1 is SGHRS and CDR2 is YFSETQ.

This clonotype came up a few times. The chain couples TRBV4-3 to TRBJ2-7; 9 bases agree with TRBD2. CDR3 size: 17 residues. Germline CDR1 and CDR2: LGHNA and YSLEER. Trimming removed 1 base from V and 0 bases from J; junction bases left unmatched: 7. This chain's CDR3 is CASSQGLAGRSSYEQYF. The CDR3 coding sequence is TGCGCCAGCAGCCAAGGGCTAGCGGGGAGGAGCTCCTACGAGCAGTACTTC.

Only a few counts were recorded for this clonotype. The CDR3: CSVTSGDEQFF. CDR3 DNA sequence: TGCAGCGTTACTAGCGGGGATGAGCAGTTCTTC. This chain connects TRBV29-1 to TRBJ2-1, with TRBD2 matching over 10 bases. Germline assignment: CDR1 SQVTM and CDR2 ANQGSEA. CDR3 length: 11 residues. J lost 8 bases, V lost 5 bases, and 0 bases had no gene match.

This clonotype was observed a few times. The rearrangement uses TRBV27 and TRBJ2-3, with TRBD2 matching over 11 bases. CDR1 and CDR2 from the germline V gene are MNHEY and SMNVEV (reference sequence). Trimming removed 5 bases from V and 2 bases from J; junction bases left unmatched: 9. This CDR3 has 17 residues. The DNA of the CDR3 is TGTGCCAGCAGTCCGGGACTAGCGGAGGACTTCACAGATACGCAGTATTTT. Translating it yields CASSPGLAEDFTDTQYF.

The chain links TRBV29-1 to TRBJ2-1; D is unclear. The germline CDR1 and CDR2 sequences are SQVTM and ANQGSEA. V was clipped by 1 base and J by 10 bases, with 8 bases between them. This CDR3 comprises 11 residues. The CDR3 sequence is CSVEGTSEQFF. The CDR3 nucleotides are TGCAGCGTTGAAGGTACGTCGGAGCAGTTCTTC.

This chain uses TRBV27 with TRBJ1-4; no clear D. The V end was cut by 5 bases, the J end by 8 bases, with 18 bases between. Germline CDR1 reads MNHEY; CDR2 reads SMNVEV (reference sequence). CDR3 length equals 15 residues. The CDR3 region is CASSTRASRREKLFF. CDR3 DNA: TGTGCCAGCAGTACGCGGGCTTCGAGGAGGGAAAAACTGTTTTTT. Based on the CDR3 plus reference TRBV27 and TRBJ1-4, the full variable domain is EAQVTQNPRYLITVTGKKLTVTCSQNMNHEYMSWYRQDPGLGLRQIYYSMNVEVTDKGDVPEGYKVSRKEKRNFPLILESPSPNQTSLYFCASSTRASRREKLFFGSGTQLSVL.

This clonotype was seen only a few times. The V call is TRBV4-1, the J call TRBJ1-1, with 9 positions matching TRBD1. The CDR3 is 17 amino acids. Trimming cost V 3 bases and J 2 bases; bases outside gene matches: 10. Germline CDR1 reads MGHRA; CDR2 reads YSYEKL. The DNA of the CDR3 is TGCGCCAGCAGCCAGGGTACCGGGACAGGGACTAACACTGAAGCTTTCTTT. Amino acid sequence: CASSQGTGTGTNTEAFF.

The chain links TRBV20-1 to TRBJ2-5; TRBD2 matches 9 bases. The J segment lost 3 bases and the V segment lost 3 bases, leaving 8 bases of the junction unmatched. This CDR3 comprises 15 residues. The V gene's germline CDR1 is DFQATT and CDR2 SNEGSKA (reference sequence). DNA for the CDR3: TGCAGTGCTAGTTCAGCGGGGGGCACCGAAGAGACCCAGTACTTC. Its translation is CSASSAGGTEETQYF.

The chain couples TRBV19 to TRBJ2-7; D remains ambiguous. Germline CDR1 is LNHDA and CDR2 is SQIVND (reference sequence). V was clipped by 3 bases and J by 3 bases, with 12 bases between them. The CDR3 loop spans 14 amino acids. CDR3 DNA sequence: TGTGCCAGTAGTATCGGGCTAGGATACTACGAGCAGTACTTC. Translation: CASSIGLGYYEQYF.

This clonotype was detected a few times. This sequence joins TRBV6-5 and TRBJ1-2; the D gene is possibly TRBD1 (5 bases). CDR3 length: 15 amino acids. V was cut by 0 bases and J by 2 bases, with 10 bases left in between. From germline, CDR1 is MNHEY and CDR2 SVGAGI. CDR3 nucleotide sequence: TGTGCCAGCAGTTACTCGATGGGGGGGAACTATGGCTACACCTTC. It specifies CASSYSMGGNYGYTF.

The chain carries TRBV11-2 and TRBJ2-5; D gene uncertain. This CDR3 is 15 amino acids long. Germline V gives CDR1 SGHAT, CDR2 FQNNGV. Trimming shortened V by 0 bases and J by 1 base, and 9 bases separated the two germline ends. The CDR3 region is CASSLDPRFQETQYF. For the CDR3, the DNA is TGTGCCAGCAGCTTAGATCCACGATTCCAAGAGACCCAGTACTTC.

There are a few counts of this clonotype. The chain has TRBV6-1 and TRBJ1-2; D perhaps matches TRBD1 (6 bases). The germline CDR1 and CDR2 sequences are MNHNS and SASEGT. With 1 base removed from V and 4 bases from J, the gap between germline ends came to 13 bases. The CDR3 is 15 residues long. The DNA of the CDR3 is TGTGCCAGCAGTGAAGGCACAGGGCGGCCCTATGGCTACACCTTC. Translation gives CASSEGTGRPYGYTF.

Only a few counts were recorded for this clonotype. The chain recombines TRBV5-1 with TRBJ1-2; D not resolved. Germline V CDR1 and CDR2: SGHRS, YFSETQ. This CDR3 is 15 amino acids long. Trimming shortened V by 0 bases and J by 4 bases, and 13 bases separated the two germline ends. The CDR3 loop is CASSLGPLTAYGYTF. CDR3 bases: TGCGCCAGCAGCTTGGGGCCTCTGACTGCCTATGGCTACACCTTC. The full variable domain, in which reference TRBV5-1 and TRBJ1-2 provide the parts outside the CDR3, is KAGVTQTPRYLIKTRGQQVTLSCSPISGHRSVSWYQQTPGQGLQFLFEYFSETQRNKGNFPGRFSGRQFSNSRSEMNVSTLELGDSALYLCASSLGPLTAYGYTFGSGTRLTVV.

This clonotype showed up many times. V and J are TRBV5-1 and TRBJ2-7; D remains unclear. CDR1 SGHRS and CDR2 YFSETQ come from the germline V gene. The CDR3 spans 12 residues. V lost 1 base and J lost 6, with 8 bases in between. As DNA, the CDR3 is TGCGCCAGCAGCTTGACCAAGTCCGAGCAGTACTTC. Amino acids: CASSLTKSEQYF.

This clonotype showed up just a few times. The V gene is TRBV28, the J gene TRBJ2-7; TRBD1 matches at 9 bases. This CDR3 contains 15 residues. J gave up 4 bases and V 5 bases, and 9 bases lay outside the gene matches. The germline V gene has CDR1 MDHEN and CDR2 SYDVKM. Here the CDR3 DNA reads TGTGCCAGCAGTCGCCCGGGACAGGGATATTACGAGCAGTACTTC. It encodes CASSRPGQGYYEQYF.

In its sample, this clonotype was seen a few times. V gene TRBV4-1 combines with J gene TRBJ2-1; 8 bases map to TRBD2. The V gene's germline CDR1 is MGHRA and CDR2 YSYEKL. Losses at the gene ends were 4 bases for V and 10 bases for J; bases not matched to a gene: 12. The CDR3 runs 15 residues. CDR3 coding DNA: TGCGCCAGCAGCCCTAGCGGGCGAACTAAGTGGGAGCAGTTCTTC. Protein product: CASSPSGRTKWEQFF.

The table lists this clonotype with a few counts. The chain joins TRBV12-3 or TRBV12-4 to TRBJ1-1, with D tentatively TRBD1 (5 bases). The CDR3 is 16 amino acids. V was trimmed by 3 bases and J by 0 bases, leaving 14 bases between them. CDR3 sequence reads: CASSFEDTFMNTEAFF. Written as DNA, the CDR3 is TGTGCCAGCAGTTTTGAGGACACCTTTATGAACACTGAAGCTTTCTTT.

This clonotype was counted between two and nine times. The rearrangement links TRBV6-5 to TRBJ2-5, with 7 positions matching TRBD2. This CDR3 contains 15 residues. Germline trimming cut 4 bases from V and 4 bases from J; bases unmatched to any gene: 9. In germline, CDR1 is MNHEY, CDR2 SVGAGI. CDR3 bases: TGTGCCAGCAGTTCCTGGGGGGGGTCAGGAGAGACCCAGTACTTC. Translated: CASSSWGGSGETQYF.